This T cell receptor beta chain was profiled in a study of cytomegalovirus exposure and HLA in healthy donors. The PCR made use of 60 Vbeta and 13 Jbeta primers. As processed by the authors: Later, roughly 77 million unique TCR beta chains were counted in an analysis, and some 10 million of them were shared. The assay was immunoSEQ multiplex PCR, and TCRdb's table has in-frame clones only and misses some. That table gives V, J and clone size, and the DNA gave D and trimming. The table records a few hundred thousand clones, 75% to 85% of them present only once. The germline V gene has CDR1 SEHNR and CDR2 FQNEAQ (reference sequence). V shed 5 bases and J 5 bases; nucleotides not matched to a gene: 9. The CDR3 contains 16 residues.

The receptor's source is a girl aged 2 to 10 in good health and CMV-seronegative. The chain carries TRBV7-9 and TRBJ2-5; 12 bases match TRBD1. The sequenced sample consisted of PBMCs. The CDR3 sequence: CASSVGGTGGWETQYF. The CDR3 nucleotides read TGTGCCAGCAGCGTAGGAGGGACAGGGGGCTGGGAGACCCAGTACTTC.